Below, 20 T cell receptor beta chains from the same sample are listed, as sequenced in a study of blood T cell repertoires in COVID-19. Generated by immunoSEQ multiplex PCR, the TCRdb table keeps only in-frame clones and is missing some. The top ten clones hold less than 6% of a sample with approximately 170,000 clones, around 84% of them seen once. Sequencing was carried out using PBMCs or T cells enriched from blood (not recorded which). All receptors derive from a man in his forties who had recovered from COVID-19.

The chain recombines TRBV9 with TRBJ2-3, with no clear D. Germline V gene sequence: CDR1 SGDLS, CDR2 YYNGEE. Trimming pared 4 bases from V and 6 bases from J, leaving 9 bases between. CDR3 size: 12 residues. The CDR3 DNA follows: TGTGCCAGCAGCCCGAGACTGGATACGCAGTATTTT. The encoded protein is CASSPRLDTQYF.

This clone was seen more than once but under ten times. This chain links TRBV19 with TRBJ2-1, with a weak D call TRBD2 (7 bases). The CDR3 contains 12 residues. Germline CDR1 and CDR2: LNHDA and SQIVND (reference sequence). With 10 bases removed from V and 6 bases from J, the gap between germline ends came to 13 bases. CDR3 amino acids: CATKRGGNEQFF. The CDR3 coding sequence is TGTGCCACCAAGAGGGGGGGCAATGAGCAGTTCTTC.

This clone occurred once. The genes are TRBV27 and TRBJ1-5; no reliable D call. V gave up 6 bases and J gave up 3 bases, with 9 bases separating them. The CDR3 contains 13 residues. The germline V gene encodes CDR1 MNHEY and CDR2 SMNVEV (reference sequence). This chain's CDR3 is CASSQRLNQPQHF. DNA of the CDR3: TGTGCCAGCAGCCAGAGACTCAATCAGCCCCAGCATTTT.

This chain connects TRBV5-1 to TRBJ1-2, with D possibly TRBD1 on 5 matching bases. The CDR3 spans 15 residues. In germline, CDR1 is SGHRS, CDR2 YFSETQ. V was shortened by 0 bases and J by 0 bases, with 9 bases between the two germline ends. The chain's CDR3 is CASSLVTEPNYGYTF. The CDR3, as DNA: TGCGCCAGCAGCTTGGTGACAGAACCTAACTATGGCTACACCTTC. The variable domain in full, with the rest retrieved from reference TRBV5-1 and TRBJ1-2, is KAGVTQTPRYLIKTRGQQVTLSCSPISGHRSVSWYQQTPGQGLQFLFEYFSETQRNKGNFPGRFSGRQFSNSRSEMNVSTLELGDSALYLCASSLVTEPNYGYTFGSGTRLTVV.

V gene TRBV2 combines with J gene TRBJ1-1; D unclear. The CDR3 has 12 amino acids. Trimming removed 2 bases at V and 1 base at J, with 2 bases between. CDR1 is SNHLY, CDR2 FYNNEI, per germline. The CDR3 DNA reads TGTGCCAGCAGTGAACAGAACACTGAAGCTTTCTTT. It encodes CASSEQNTEAFF.

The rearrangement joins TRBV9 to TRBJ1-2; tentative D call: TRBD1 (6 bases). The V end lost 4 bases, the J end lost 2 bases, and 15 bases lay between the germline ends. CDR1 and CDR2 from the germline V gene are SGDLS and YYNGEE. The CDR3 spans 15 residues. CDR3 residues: CASSPWEGGNYGYTF. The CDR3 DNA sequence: TGTGCCAGCAGCCCTTGGGAGGGGGGGAACTATGGCTACACCTTC.

The CDR3 here is CASSDSRTGVYEQYV. CDR3 in DNA: TGTGCCAGCAGCGACTCTCGGACAGGGGTCTACGAGCAGTACGTC. The J gene is TRBJ2-7, the V gene TRBV11-3, with 9 bases identical to TRBD1. CDR1 is SGHNT, CDR2 YENEEA, per germline. With V trimmed by 5 bases and J by 3 bases, 8 bases remained unmatched. The CDR3 covers 15 residues.

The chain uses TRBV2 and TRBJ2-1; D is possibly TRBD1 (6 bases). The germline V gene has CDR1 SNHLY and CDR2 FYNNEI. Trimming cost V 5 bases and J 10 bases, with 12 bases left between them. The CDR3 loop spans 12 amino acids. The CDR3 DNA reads TGTGCCAGCAGTCGGACAGCAGGGGAGCAGTTCTTC. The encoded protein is CASSRTAGEQFF. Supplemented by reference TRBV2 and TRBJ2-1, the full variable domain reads EPEVTQTPSHQVTQMGQEVILRCVPISNHLYFYWYRQILGQKVEFLVSFYNNEISEKSEIFDDQFSVERPDGSNFTLKIRSTKLEDSAMYFCASSRTAGEQFFGPGTRLTVL.

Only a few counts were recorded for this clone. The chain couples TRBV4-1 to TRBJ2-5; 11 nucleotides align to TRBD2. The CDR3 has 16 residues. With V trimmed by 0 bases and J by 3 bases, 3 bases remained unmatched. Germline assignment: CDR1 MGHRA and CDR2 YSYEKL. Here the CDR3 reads CASSQDPLAGEETQYF. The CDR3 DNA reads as TGCGCCAGCAGCCAAGATCCACTAGCGGGGGAAGAGACCCAGTACTTC.

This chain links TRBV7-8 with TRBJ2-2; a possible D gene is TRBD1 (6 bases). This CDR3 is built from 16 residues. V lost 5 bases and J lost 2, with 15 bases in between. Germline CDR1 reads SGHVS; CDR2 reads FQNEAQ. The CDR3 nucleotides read TGTGCCAGCAGCCGGCGTGGGGGCGCAAACACCGGGGAGCTGTTTTTT. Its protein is CASSRRGGANTGELFF.

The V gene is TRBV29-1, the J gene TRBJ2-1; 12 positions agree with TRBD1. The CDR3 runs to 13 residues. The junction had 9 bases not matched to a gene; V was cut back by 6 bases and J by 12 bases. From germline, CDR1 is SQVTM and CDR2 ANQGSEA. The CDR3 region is CSVLGQGARGQFF. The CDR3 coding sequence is TGCAGCGTCTTGGGACAGGGGGCGCGGGGGCAGTTCTTC.

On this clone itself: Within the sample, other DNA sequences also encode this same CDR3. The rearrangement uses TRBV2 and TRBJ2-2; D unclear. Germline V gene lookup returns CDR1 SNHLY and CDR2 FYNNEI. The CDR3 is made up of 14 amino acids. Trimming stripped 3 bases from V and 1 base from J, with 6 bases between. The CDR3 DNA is TGTGCCAGCAGTGAGCCAGGGAACACCGGGGAGCTGTTTTTT. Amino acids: CASSEPGNTGELFF.

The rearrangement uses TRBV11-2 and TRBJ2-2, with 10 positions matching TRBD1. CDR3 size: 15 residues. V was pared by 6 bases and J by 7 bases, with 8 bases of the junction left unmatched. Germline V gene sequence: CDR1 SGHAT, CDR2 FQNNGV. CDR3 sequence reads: CASRQTGGAGGELFF. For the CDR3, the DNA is TGTGCCAGCAGGCAGACAGGGGGCGCGGGCGGGGAGCTGTTTTTT.

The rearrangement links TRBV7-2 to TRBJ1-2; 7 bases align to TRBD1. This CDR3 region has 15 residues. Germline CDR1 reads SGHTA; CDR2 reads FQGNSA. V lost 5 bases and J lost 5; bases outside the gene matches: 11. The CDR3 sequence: CASSRTTGASYGYTF. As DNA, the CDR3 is TGTGCCAGCAGCCGGACCACAGGGGCGAGTTATGGCTACACCTTC.

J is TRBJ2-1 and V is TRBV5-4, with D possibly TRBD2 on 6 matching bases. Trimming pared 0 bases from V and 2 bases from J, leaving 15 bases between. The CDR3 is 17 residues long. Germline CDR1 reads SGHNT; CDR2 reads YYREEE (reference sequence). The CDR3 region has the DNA TGTGCCAGCAGCTTGGGAGCGGGCGCTCTAACCTACAATGAGCAGTTCTTC. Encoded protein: CASSLGAGALTYNEQFF.

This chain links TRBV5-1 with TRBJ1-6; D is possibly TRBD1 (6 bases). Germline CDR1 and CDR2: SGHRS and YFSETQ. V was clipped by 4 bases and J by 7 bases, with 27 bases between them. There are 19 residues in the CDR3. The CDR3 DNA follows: TGCGCCAGCAGCCCCGCAGGATCTACGGGGGGCGATCTAAATTCACCCCTCCACTTT. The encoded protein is CASSPAGSTGGDLNSPLHF.

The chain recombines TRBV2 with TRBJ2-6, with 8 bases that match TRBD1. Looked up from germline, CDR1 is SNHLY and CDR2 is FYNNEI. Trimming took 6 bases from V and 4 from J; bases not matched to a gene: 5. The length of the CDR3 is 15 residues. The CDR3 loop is CASSLDRAGANVLTF. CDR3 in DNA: TGTGCCAGCAGCTTGGACAGGGCCGGGGCCAACGTCCTGACTTTC.

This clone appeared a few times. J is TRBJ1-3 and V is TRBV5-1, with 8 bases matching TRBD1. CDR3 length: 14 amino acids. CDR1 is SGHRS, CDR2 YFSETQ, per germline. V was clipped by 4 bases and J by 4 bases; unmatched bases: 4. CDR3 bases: TGCGCCAGCAGCCTGACAGGGGACGGAAACACCATATATTTT. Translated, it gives CASSLTGDGNTIYF. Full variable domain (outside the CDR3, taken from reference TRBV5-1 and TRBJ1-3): KAGVTQTPRYLIKTRGQQVTLSCSPISGHRSVSWYQQTPGQGLQFLFEYFSETQRNKGNFPGRFSGRQFSNSRSEMNVSTLELGDSALYLCASSLTGDGNTIYFGEGSWLTVV.

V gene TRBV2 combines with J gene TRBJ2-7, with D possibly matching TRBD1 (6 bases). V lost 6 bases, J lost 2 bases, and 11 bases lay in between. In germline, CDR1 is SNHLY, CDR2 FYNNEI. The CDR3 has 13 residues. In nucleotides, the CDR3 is TGTGCCAGCAGACAGGACAGTGCCTACGAGCAGTACGTC. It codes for CASRQDSAYEQYV.

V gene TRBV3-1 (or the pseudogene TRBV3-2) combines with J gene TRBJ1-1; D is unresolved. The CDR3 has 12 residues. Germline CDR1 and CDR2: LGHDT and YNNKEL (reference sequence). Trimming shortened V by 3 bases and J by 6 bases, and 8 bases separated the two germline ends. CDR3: CASSQTTSEAFF. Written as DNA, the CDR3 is TGTGCCAGCAGCCAGACGACATCTGAAGCTTTCTTT.